This T cell receptor beta chain was recorded in a study of shared clonotypes between healthy human individuals. At deep level, the assay was performed. The protocol was immunoSEQ multiplex PCR, while the TCRdb copy is restricted to in-frame clones and leaves out a portion. The sample carries hundreds of thousands of clones, 95% to 98% recorded once. Details on this clone: The antigen is unknown.

V dropped 5 bases and J dropped 0; count of bases not matched to a gene: 6. The CDR3 covers 16 residues. Per the germline V gene, CDR1 is SGHTA and CDR2 is FQGNSA. Donors comprised healthy HIV-negative adults lacking recent acute infections or vaccinations. It was into CD45RA+ naive and CD45RA-negative memory subsets that the CD4+ cells were split. Study-level points and caveats: Across four donors, naive CD4 shared roughly 5%, naive CD8 under 4%, memory CD4 more than 2%, memory CD8 around 0.42%.

The sequenced material came from naive CD4+ T cells sorted from blood. Indicated subset: CD45RA+ positively selected. This clonotype originated in a woman under 40 in good health. V usage is TRBV7-2 and J usage is TRBJ2-2, with 7 bases lining up with TRBD1. The CDR3 nucleotides read TGTGCCAGCAGCCTCCGGACAGGAGCGAACACCGGGGAGCTGTTTTTT. Translated: CASSLRTGANTGELFF.